The T cell receptor beta chain described here comes from a study of beta chain features in type 1 diabetes. Whole-study context: Patient and healthy donor groups were alike in age, gender and cell yields.

The ends were cut back, 0 bases at V and 2 bases at J, with 13 bases in the middle. The germline gives CDR1 SGHNT, CDR2 YYREEE (reference sequence). The length of the CDR3 is 16 residues. Every isolated RNA sample was fully reverse transcribed, so sequencing captured expressed TCRB transcripts. Generated by immunoSEQ multiplex PCR, the TCRdb table keeps only in-frame clones and is missing some. The data show 200,000 to 250,000 clones, with 25% to 30% seen just once and approximately 4% held by the top ten. Averaging around 120 mL, one heparinised blood draw was given by each donor. This clone appeared a few times.

This clonotype was sampled from a man aged 25 to 40 in good health. V and J are TRBV5-4 and TRBJ2-3; D unresolved. The source material was central memory CD4+ T cells from blood. The CDR3: CASSLGSPTITDTQYF. As DNA, the CDR3 is TGTGCCAGCAGCTTGGGTTCCCCTACAATCACAGATACGCAGTATTTT.